A selection of T cell receptor beta chains follows, all from one sample in a study of shared clonotypes between healthy human individuals. TCRdb keeps only in-frame clones here, not all; method: immunoSEQ multiplex PCR. The sample consists of some 2,000,000 clones, 95% of them appearing once. The source material was naive CD4+ T cells sorted from blood. These receptors originate from a man in his late teens or twenties in good health. The CDR3 runs from the conserved cysteine through the conserved F or W. The order of the fields is V gene, J gene, clone size, D gene, CDR3 protein, CDR3 DNA. The D gene is left open where the match is weak. Where a row states a size, it is once, few, many or the class of an expanded clone; other rows omit it.

V gene: TRBV5-1; J gene: TRBJ1-2; clone size: -; D gene: TRBD1; CDR3 protein: CASRLTGGLRTGAGYTF; CDR3 DNA: TGCGCCAGCCGCCTGACAGGGGGTCTACGAACTGGGGCTGGCTACACCTTC
V gene: TRBV2; J gene: TRBJ1-2; clone size: -; D gene: -; CDR3 protein: CASSAGQRYGYTF; CDR3 DNA: TGTGCCAGCAGTGCCGGACAGCGCTATGGCTACACCTTC
V gene: TRBV6-6; J gene: TRBJ1-2; clone size: -; D gene: TRBD1; CDR3 protein: CASSYLDRGNYGYTF; CDR3 DNA: TGTGCCAGCAGTTACCTGGACAGGGGGAACTATGGCTACACCTTC
V gene: TRBV14; J gene: TRBJ2-3; clone size: -; D gene: -; CDR3 protein: CASSLPGETQYF; CDR3 DNA: TGTGCCAGCAGCCTCCCGGGGGAGACGCAGTATTTT
V gene: TRBV4-2; J gene: TRBJ1-4; clone size: -; D gene: -; CDR3 protein: CASSQVTGTTNEKLFF; CDR3 DNA: TGTGCCAGCAGCCAAGTTACGGGAACAACTAATGAAAAACTGTTTTTT
V gene: TRBV6-4; J gene: TRBJ2-3; clone size: -; D gene: -; CDR3 protein: CASTPRAADTQYF; CDR3 DNA: TGTGCCAGCACCCCTAGAGCGGCAGATACGCAGTATTTT
V gene: TRBV6-5; J gene: TRBJ2-7; clone size: -; D gene: TRBD1; CDR3 protein: CASTRQGSYEQYF; CDR3 DNA: TGTGCCAGCACCCGACAGGGGAGCTACGAGCAGTACTTC
V gene: TRBV6-5; J gene: TRBJ2-3; clone size: once; D gene: -; CDR3 protein: CASRGPSTDTQYF; CDR3 DNA: TGTGCCAGCAGGGGACCTAGCACAGATACGCAGTATTTT
V gene: TRBV18; J gene: TRBJ1-2; clone size: -; D gene: -; CDR3 protein: CASSPGTDLYGYTF; CDR3 DNA: TGTGCCAGCTCACCGGGTACCGACCTCTATGGCTACACCTTC
V gene: TRBV5-1; J gene: TRBJ2-5; clone size: once; D gene: -; CDR3 protein: CASSLRGETQYF; CDR3 DNA: TGCGCCAGCAGCCTAAGAGGGGAGACCCAGTACTTC
V gene: TRBV5-4; J gene: TRBJ2-7; clone size: -; D gene: -; CDR3 protein: CASSLPNSPYEQYF; CDR3 DNA: TGTGCCAGCAGCTTGCCGAATTCACCCTACGAGCAGTACTTC
V gene: TRBV28; J gene: TRBJ1-2; clone size: -; D gene: TRBD1; CDR3 protein: CASSYMGQGAGGYTF; CDR3 DNA: TGTGCCAGCAGCTATATGGGACAGGGGGCTGGGGGCTACACCTTC
V gene: TRBV19; J gene: TRBJ1-5; clone size: -; D gene: -; CDR3 protein: CATSWSNQPQHF; CDR3 DNA: TGTGCCACCTCGTGGAGCAATCAGCCCCAGCATTTT
V gene: TRBV7-2; J gene: TRBJ1-2; clone size: -; D gene: TRBD1; CDR3 protein: CASSFGQGGYGYTF; CDR3 DNA: TGTGCCAGCAGCTTTGGACAGGGAGGTTATGGCTACACCTTC
V gene: TRBV28; J gene: TRBJ2-2; clone size: -; D gene: TRBD2; CDR3 protein: CASSLTSPGELFF; CDR3 DNA: TGTGCCAGCAGTTTGACTAGCCCCGGGGAGCTGTTTTTT
V gene: TRBV4-1; J gene: TRBJ1-5; clone size: -; D gene: -; CDR3 protein: CASSQDGISNQPQHF; CDR3 DNA: TGCGCCAGCAGCCAAGATGGGATTAGCAATCAGCCCCAGCATTTT
V gene: TRBV18; J gene: TRBJ1-1; clone size: -; D gene: TRBD1; CDR3 protein: CASSPDRGTEAFF; CDR3 DNA: TGTGCCAGCTCACCTGACAGGGGAACTGAAGCTTTCTTT
V gene: TRBV9; J gene: TRBJ2-2; clone size: -; D gene: -; CDR3 protein: CASSVSGAANTGELFF; CDR3 DNA: TGTGCCAGCAGCGTGTCGGGCGCCGCGAACACCGGGGAGCTGTTTTTT
V gene: TRBV30; J gene: TRBJ2-1; clone size: -; D gene: TRBD2; CDR3 protein: CAWKRTSGAYNEQFF; CDR3 DNA: TGTGCCTGGAAACGGACTAGCGGGGCTTACAATGAGCAGTTCTTC